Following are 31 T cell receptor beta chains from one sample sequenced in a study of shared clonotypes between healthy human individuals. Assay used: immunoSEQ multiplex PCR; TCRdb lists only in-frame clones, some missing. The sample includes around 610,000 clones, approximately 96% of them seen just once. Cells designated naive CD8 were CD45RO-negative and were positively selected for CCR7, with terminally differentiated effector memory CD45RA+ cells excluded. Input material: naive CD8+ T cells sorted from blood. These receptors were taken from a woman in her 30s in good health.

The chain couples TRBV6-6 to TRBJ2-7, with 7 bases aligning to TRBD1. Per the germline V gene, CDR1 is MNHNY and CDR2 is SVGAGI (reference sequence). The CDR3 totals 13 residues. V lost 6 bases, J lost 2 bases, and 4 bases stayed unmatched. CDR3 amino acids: CASSPTGAYEQYF. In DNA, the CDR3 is TGTGCCAGCAGCCCTACAGGGGCCTACGAGCAGTACTTC.

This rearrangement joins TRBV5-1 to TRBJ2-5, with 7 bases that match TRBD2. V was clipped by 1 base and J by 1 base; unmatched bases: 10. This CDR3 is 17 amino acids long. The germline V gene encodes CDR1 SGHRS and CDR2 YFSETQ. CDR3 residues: CASSLRRAGDRQETQYF. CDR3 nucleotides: TGCGCCAGCAGCTTGAGGCGGGCGGGAGATCGCCAAGAGACCCAGTACTTC. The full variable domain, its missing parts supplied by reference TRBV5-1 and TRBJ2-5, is KAGVTQTPRYLIKTRGQQVTLSCSPISGHRSVSWYQQTPGQGLQFLFEYFSETQRNKGNFPGRFSGRQFSNSRSEMNVSTLELGDSALYLCASSLRRAGDRQETQYFGPGTRLLVL.

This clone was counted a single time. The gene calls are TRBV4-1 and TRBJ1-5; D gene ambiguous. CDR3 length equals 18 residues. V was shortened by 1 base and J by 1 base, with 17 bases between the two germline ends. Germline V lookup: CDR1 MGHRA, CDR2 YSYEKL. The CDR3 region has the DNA TGCGCCAGCAGCCAAGGAAGAACGGCGTTATCGAGCAATCAGCCCCAGCATTTT. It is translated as CASSQGRTALSSNQPQHF.

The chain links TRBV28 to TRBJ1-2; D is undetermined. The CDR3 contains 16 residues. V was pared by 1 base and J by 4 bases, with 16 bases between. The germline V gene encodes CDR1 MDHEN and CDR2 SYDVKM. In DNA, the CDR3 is TGTGCCAGCAGTTTATCCCTCGCCGCAAATTTCTATGGCTACACCTTC. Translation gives CASSLSLAANFYGYTF.

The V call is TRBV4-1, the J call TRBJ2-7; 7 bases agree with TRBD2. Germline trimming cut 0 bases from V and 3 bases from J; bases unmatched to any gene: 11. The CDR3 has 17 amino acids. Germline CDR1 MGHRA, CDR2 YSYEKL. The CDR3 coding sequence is TGCGCCAGCAGCCAAGAATTCTGGGGCGGGAGTGTCTACGAGCAGTACTTC. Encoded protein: CASSQEFWGGSVYEQYF.

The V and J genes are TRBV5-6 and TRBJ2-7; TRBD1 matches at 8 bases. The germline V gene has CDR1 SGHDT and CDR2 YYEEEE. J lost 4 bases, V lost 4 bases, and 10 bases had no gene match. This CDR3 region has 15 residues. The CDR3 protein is CASSAYPDRVYEQYF. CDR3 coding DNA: TGTGCCAGCAGCGCATATCCGGACAGGGTATACGAGCAGTACTTC.

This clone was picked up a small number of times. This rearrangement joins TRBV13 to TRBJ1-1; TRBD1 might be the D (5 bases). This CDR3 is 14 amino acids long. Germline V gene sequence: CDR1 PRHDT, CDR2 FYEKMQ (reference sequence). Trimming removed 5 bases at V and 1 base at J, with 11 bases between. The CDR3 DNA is TGTGCCAGCAGCCCATTTACAGGGAACACTGAAGCTTTCTTT. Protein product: CASSPFTGNTEAFF.

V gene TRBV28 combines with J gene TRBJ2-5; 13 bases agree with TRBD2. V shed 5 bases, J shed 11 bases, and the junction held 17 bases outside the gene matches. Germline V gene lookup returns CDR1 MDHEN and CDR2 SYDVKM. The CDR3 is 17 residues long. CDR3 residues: CASSPQPWTSGSKEQYF. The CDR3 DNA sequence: TGTGCCAGCAGTCCTCAACCTTGGACTAGCGGGAGTAAGGAGCAGTACTTC.

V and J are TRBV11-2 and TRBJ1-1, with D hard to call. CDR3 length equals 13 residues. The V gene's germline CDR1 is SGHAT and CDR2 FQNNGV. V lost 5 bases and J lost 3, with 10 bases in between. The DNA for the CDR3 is TGTGCCAGCAGCACCGGGTGGGACACTGAAGCTTTCTTT. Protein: CASSTGWDTEAFF.

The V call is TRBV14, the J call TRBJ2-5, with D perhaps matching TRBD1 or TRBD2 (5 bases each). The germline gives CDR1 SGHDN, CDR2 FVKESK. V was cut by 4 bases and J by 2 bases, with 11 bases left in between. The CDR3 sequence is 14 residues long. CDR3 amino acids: CASSPPGPQETQYF. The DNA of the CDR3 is TGTGCCAGCAGCCCTCCGGGACCACAAGAGACCCAGTACTTC.

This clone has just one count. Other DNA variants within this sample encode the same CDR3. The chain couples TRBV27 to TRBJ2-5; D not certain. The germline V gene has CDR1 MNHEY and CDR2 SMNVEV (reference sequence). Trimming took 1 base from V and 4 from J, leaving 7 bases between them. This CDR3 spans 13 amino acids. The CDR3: CASSLLGGETQYF. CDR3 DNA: TGTGCCAGCAGTTTATTGGGCGGAGAGACCCAGTACTTC.

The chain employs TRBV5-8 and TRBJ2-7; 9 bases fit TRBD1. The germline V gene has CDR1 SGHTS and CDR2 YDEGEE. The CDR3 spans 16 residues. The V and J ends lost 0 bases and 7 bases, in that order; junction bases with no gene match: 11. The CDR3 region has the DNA TGTGCCAGCAGCTTGGCACCGGGACAGGGTTTTTGGGAGCAGTACTTC. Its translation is CASSLAPGQGFWEQYF.

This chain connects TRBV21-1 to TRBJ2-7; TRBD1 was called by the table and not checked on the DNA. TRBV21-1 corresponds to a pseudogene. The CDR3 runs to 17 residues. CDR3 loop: CASSKKGRETGVYEQYF. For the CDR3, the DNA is TGTGCCAGCAGCAAAAAGGGACGAGAGACAGGGGTCTACGAGCAGTACTTC.

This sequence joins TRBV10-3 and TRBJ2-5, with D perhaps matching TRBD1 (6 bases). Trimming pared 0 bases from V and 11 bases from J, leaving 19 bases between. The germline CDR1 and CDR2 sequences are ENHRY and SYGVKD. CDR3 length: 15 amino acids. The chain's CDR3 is CAISESLGQLLGQYF. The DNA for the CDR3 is TGTGCCATCAGTGAGTCGTTGGGACAACTTCTAGGGCAGTACTTC.

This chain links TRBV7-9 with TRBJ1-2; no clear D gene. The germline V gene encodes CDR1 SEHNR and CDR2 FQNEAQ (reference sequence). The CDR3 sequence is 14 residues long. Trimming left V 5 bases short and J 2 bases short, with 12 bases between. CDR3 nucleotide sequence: TGTGCCAGCAGCCCAGCCATGGGCAACTATGGCTACACCTTC. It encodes CASSPAMGNYGYTF. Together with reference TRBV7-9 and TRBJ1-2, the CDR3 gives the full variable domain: DTGVSQNPRHKITKRGQNVTFRCDPISEHNRLYWYRQTLGQGPEFLTYFQNEAQLEKSRLLSDRFSAERPKGSFSTLEIQRTEQGDSAMYLCASSPAMGNYGYTFGSGTRLTVV.

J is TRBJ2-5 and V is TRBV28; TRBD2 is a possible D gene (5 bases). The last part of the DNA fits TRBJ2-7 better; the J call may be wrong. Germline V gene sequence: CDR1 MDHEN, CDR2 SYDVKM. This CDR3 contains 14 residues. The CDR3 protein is CASRTKVSSYEQYF. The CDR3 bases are TGTGCCAGCAGGACTAAGGTCAGCTCCTACGAGCAGTACTTC.

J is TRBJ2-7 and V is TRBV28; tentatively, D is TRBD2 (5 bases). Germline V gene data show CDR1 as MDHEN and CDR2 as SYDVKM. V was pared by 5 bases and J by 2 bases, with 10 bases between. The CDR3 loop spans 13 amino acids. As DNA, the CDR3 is TGTGCCAGCAGTCCGGGATTAACCTACGAGCAGTACTTC. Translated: CASSPGLTYEQYF.

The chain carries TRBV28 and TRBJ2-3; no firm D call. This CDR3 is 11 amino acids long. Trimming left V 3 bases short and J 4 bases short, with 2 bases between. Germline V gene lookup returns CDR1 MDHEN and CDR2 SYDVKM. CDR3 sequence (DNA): TGTGCCAGCAGTTTGCCAGATACGCAGTATTTT. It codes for CASSLPDTQYF.

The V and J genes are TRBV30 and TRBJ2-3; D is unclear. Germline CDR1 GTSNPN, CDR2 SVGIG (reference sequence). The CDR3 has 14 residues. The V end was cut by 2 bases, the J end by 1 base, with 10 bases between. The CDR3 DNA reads TGTGCCTGGAGTCGATCGTCTGGCACAGATACGCAGTATTTT. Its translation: CAWSRSSGTDTQYF.

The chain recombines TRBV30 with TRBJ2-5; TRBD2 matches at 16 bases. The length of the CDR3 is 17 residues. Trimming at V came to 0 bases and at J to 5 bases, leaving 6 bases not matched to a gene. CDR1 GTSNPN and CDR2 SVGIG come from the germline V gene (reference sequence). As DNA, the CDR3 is TGTGCCTGGAGTGTACTAGAGGGACTAGCGGGAGGGGAGACCCAGTACTTC. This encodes CAWSVLEGLAGGETQYF. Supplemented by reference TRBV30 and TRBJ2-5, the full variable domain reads SQTIHQWPATLVQPVGSPLSLECTVEGTSNPNLYWYRQAAGRGLQLLFYSVGIGQISSEVPQNLSASRPQDRQFILSSKKLLLSDSGFYLCAWSVLEGLAGGETQYFGPGTRLLVL.

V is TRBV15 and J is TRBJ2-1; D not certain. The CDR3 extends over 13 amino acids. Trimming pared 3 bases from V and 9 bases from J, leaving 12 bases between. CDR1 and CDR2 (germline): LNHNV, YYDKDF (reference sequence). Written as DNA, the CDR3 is TGTGCCACCAGCAGCACCGCCAGCCTTGAGCAGTTCTTC. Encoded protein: CATSSTASLEQFF. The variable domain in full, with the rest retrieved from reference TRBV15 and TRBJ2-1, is DAMVIQNPRYQVTQFGKPVTLSCSQTLNHNVMYWYQQKSSQAPKLLFHYYDKDFNNEADTPDNFQSRRPNTSFCFLDIRSPGLGDTAMYLCATSSTASLEQFFGPGTRLTVL.

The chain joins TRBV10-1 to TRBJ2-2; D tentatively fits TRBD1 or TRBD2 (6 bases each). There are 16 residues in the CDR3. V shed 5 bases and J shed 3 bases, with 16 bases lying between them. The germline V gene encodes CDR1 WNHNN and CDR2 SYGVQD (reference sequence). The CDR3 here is CASSPGGRFDTGELFF. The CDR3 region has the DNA TGCGCCAGCAGTCCTGGGGGGCGGTTTGACACCGGGGAGCTGTTTTTT.

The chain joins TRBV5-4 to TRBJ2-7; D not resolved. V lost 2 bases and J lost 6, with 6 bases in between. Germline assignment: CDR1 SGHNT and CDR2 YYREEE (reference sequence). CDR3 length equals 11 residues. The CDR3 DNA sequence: TGTGCCAGCAGCTTAAACGCCGAGCAGTACTTC. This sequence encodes CASSLNAEQYF.

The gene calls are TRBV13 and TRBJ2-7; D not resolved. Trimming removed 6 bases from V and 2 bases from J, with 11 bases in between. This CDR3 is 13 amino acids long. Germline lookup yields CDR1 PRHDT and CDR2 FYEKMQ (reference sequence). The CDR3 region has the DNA TGTGCCAGCAGGGAACACGGAACCTACGAGCAGTACTTC. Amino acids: CASREHGTYEQYF. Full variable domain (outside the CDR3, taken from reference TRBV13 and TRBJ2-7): AAGVIQSPRHLIKEKRETATLKCYPIPRHDTVYWYQQGPGQDPQFLISFYEKMQSDKGSIPDRFSAQQFSDYHSELNMSSLELGDSALYFCASREHGTYEQYFGPGTRLTVT.

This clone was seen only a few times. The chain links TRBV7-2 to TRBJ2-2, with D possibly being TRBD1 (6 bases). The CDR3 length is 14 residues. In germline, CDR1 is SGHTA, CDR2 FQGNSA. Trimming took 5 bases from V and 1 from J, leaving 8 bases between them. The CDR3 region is CASSPDRNTGELFF. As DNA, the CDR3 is TGTGCCAGCAGCCCGGACAGGAACACCGGGGAGCTGTTTTTT.

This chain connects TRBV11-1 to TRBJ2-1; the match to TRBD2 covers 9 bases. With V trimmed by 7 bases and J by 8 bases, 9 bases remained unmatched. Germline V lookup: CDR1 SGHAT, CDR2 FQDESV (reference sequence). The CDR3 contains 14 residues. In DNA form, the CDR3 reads TGTGCCAGCACCGTAGCGGGAGAGATAGATGAGCAGTTCTTC. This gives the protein CASTVAGEIDEQFF.

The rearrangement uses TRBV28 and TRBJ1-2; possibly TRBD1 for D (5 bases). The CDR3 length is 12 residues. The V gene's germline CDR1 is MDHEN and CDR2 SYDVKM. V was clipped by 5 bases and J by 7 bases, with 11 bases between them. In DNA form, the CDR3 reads TGTGCCAGCAGTCTAAGGGGAGCTGGCTACACCTTC. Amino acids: CASSLRGAGYTF.

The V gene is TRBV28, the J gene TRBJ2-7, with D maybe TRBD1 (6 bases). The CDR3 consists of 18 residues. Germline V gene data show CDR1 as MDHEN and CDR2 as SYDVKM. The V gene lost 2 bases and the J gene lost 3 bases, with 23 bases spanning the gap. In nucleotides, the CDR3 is TGTGCCAGCAGTTTAGGCCTGGGGATAGCCGGGACATACTACGAGCAGTACTTC. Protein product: CASSLGLGIAGTYYEQYF.

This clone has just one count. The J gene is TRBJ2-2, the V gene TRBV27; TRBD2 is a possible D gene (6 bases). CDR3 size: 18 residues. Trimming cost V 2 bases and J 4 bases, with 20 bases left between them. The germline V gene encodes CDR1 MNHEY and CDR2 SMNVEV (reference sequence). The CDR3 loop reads CASSLVAGWGDATGELFF. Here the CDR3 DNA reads TGTGCCAGCAGTTTAGTGGCAGGGTGGGGGGATGCCACCGGGGAGCTGTTTTTT.

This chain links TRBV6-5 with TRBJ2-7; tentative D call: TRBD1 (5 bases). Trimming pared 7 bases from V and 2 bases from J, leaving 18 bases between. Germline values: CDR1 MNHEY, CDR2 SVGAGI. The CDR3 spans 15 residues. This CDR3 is CASTHTGDSAYEQYF. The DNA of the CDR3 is TGTGCCAGCACCCACACCGGTGACAGTGCCTACGAGCAGTACTTC.

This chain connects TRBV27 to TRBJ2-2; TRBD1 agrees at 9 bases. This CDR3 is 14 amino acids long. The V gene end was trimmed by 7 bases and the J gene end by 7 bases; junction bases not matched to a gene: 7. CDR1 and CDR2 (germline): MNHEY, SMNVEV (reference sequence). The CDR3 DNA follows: TGTGCCAGCAAGACAGGGGGTGCCCTCGGGGAGCTGTTTTTT. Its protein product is CASKTGGALGELFF.